This T cell receptor beta chain was sequenced for a study of shared clonotypes between healthy human individuals. For each subset, genomic DNA was distributed in equal portions over several immunoSEQ plates. When replicate PCRs were run on sorted subsets, they used 200 to 250 ng DNA, about 30,000 T cell genomes. As handled by the study authors: Quality scores were absent from the junction-only immunoSEQ sequences, so filtering differed. Method: immunoSEQ multiplex PCR; TCRdb's copy keeps in-frame clones and lacks some. V and J calls and clone size come straight from that table; D and trimming were deduced from the DNA. The sample carries about 2 million clones, about 95% recorded once. Naive CD8 cells, CD45RO-negative and positively selected for CCR7, excluded terminally differentiated effector memory CD45RA+ cells. CDR3 length: 13 residues. Trimming pared 5 bases from V and 8 bases from J, leaving 16 bases between. CDR1 is SQVTM and CDR2 is ANQGSEA in the germline V gene.

This TCR came from a man younger than 35 in good health. This chain links TRBV29-1 with TRBJ2-1; D gene unclear. The sequencing sample was made of naive CD8+ T cells sorted from blood. The CDR3 reads CSVRKLTDYEQFF. The CDR3 nucleotides are TGCAGCGTTCGGAAATTAACAGACTATGAGCAGTTCTTC.